This T cell receptor (beta chain) was obtained from a study of beta chain features in type 1 diabetes. Turning to the study itself: Regarding age, gender and cell yields, patients proved similar to healthy donors.

V lost 4 bases to trimming and J lost 8 bases; unmatched junction nucleotides: 9. The germline CDR1 and CDR2 sequences are LGHNA and YSLEER. The CDR3 consists of 16 residues. This clone occurred a few times. Its antigen is unidentified. In total, each donor contributed a single heparinised blood draw that averaged about 100 mL. By way of CD45RO/CCR7/CD25/CD127/CD95/CD27, the CD4+ regulatory, stem cell-like memory, central memory and naive cells were sorted. Study conclusions and caveats: Type 1 diabetes patients showed a moderate but significant shortening of TCRB CDR3s in all four CD4+ subsets.

Expressed TCRB transcripts got sequenced, as all isolated RNA was reverse transcribed. The repertoire was sequenced with immunoSEQ multiplex PCR; TCRdb's copy has only in-frame clones and lacks some. The table records about 620,000 clones, roughly 16% of them present only once. The genes are TRBV4-3 and TRBJ1-3; TRBD1 matches at 12 bases. The source material was naive CD4+ T cells from blood. The receptor's source is a man younger than 35 in good health. The CDR3 nucleotides are TGCGCCAGCAGCCGAAACCGGGACAGGGGGCATGACACCATATATTTT. Protein product: CASSRNRDRGHDTIYF.